A single sample is the source of the 4 T cell receptor beta chains below, sequenced in a study of tumour-infiltrating T cells in Burkitt lymphoma (dated by TCRdb to between 2020 and 2021). Library preparation used the immunoSEQ multiplex PCR assay. Sourced from immuneACCESS, this table was stored by TCRdb with only in-frame sequences that have V and J called. A share of the clones is absent; for the studies checked, an unresolved V gene accounts for under half, and the remainder has no known explanation. This sample comprises roughly 2,500 clones, more than 14% of them detected only once. About an eighth of the sample rests with the top ten. The sequencing sample was made of tumor tissue. These receptors originate from a human donor with Burkitt lymphoma.

The table lists this clone with a few counts. The chain employs TRBV9 and TRBJ2-3, with 11 bases aligning to TRBD1. This CDR3 spans 15 amino acids. Trimming removed 3 bases from V and 2 bases from J; junction bases left unmatched: 2. CDR1 and CDR2 from the germline V gene are SGDLS and YYNGEE. Here the CDR3 DNA reads TGTGCCAGCAGCGGGGGACAGGGGGTCACAGATACGCAGTATTTT. This sequence encodes CASSGGQGVTDTQYF.

This clone showed up just a few times. The CDR3 bases are TGTGCCACCAGCCTAAGTACGGGACAAATTTATGGCTACACCTTC. This gives the protein CATSLSTGQIYGYTF. The V call is TRBV15, the J call TRBJ1-2; D may be TRBD1 (6 bases). The CDR3 covers 15 residues. From germline, CDR1 is LNHNV and CDR2 YYDKDF (reference sequence). Deletions cut 5 bases from V and 5 bases from J, with 18 bases between.

Worth noting for this clone: This CDR3 is missing its conserved last phenylalanine or tryptophan, likely due to a read error. V usage is TRBV7-8 and J usage is TRBJ1-2, with 10 bases identical to TRBD1. The V and J ends lost 3 bases and 5 bases, in that order; junction bases with no gene match: 15. The germline V gene encodes CDR1 SGHVS and CDR2 FQNEAQ. The CDR3 sequence is 18 residues long. CDR3 in DNA: TGTGCCAGCAGCTTTGAGCTGTCCGACAGGGGGCTTCTTTATGGCTACACCTTG. This translates into CASSFELSDRGLLYGYTL.

The rearrangement links TRBV28 to TRBJ2-1; 7 nucleotides line up with TRBD1. This CDR3 comprises 12 residues. From germline, CDR1 is MDHEN and CDR2 SYDVKM. V shed 10 bases and J 9 bases; nucleotides not matched to a gene: 9. The CDR3 DNA reads as TGTGCCAACCTTAAGGGGGCAGGTGAGCAGTTCTTC. As protein: CANLKGAGEQFF. Together with reference TRBV28 and TRBJ2-1, the CDR3 gives the full variable domain: DVKVTQSSRYLVKRTGEKVFLECVQDMDHENMFWYRQDPGLGLRLIYFSYDVKMKEKGDIPEGYSVSREKKERFSLILESASTNQTSMYLCANLKGAGEQFFGPGTRLTVL.